This T cell receptor (beta chain) was identified in a study of cytomegalovirus exposure and HLA in healthy donors. Study-level results: The authors enumerated over 150 TCR beta chains as linked to cytomegalovirus. A later analysis reportedly identified an Asian-associated ancestry cluster as carrying fewer N-insertions than the approximately 640-donor mean. Data from an earlier analysis indicated that most TCR beta V segments were productive either about 87% or about 30% of the time. Association of a missense DCLRE1C variant with TCR beta V- and J-gene trimming was reported in a later analysis.

PCR involved 60 Vbeta and 13 Jbeta primers. Libraries were prepared by immunoSEQ multiplex PCR; TCRdb keeps only in-frame clonotypes and omits some of them. This table holds about 170,000 clones, approximately 70% found once. This clone was counted between two and nine times. Its antigen is unidentified. Input material: PBMCs. The clonotype was recovered from a middle-aged man in good health and CMV-seropositive.

CDR3 DNA: TGTGCCAGTAGCGACAGGGTCGGCTATGGCTACACCTTC. It codes for CASSDRVGYGYTF. The chain employs TRBV19 and TRBJ1-2; 7 bases line up with TRBD1. This CDR3 is 13 amino acids long. CDR1 and CDR2 from the germline V gene are LNHDA and SQIVND (reference sequence). Trimming at V came to 6 bases and at J to 4 bases, leaving 5 bases not matched to a gene. The complete variable domain, with remaining parts taken from reference TRBV19 and TRBJ1-2, reads DGGITQSPKYLFRKEGQNVTLSCEQNLNHDAMYWYRQDPGQGLRLIYYSQIVNDFQKGDIAEGYSVSREKKESFPLTVTSAQKNPTAFYLCASSDRVGYGYTFGSGTRLTVV.